This T cell receptor (beta chain) stems from a study of early T cells in non-severe SARS-CoV-2 infection. At the level of the study: Bulk RNA from unsorted whole blood was sequenced; chains were unpaired. Whole-study findings and limits: VDJdb matching, biased toward anti-spike CD8 responses, missed private and CD4 specificities.

With 6 bases removed from V and 9 bases from J, the gap between germline ends came to 18 bases. The CDR3 covers 14 residues. Germline CDR1 is MNHEY and CDR2 is SVGEGT. Of note for this clonotype: Its target is unknown.

cDNA molecules, individually, were tagged with unique molecular identifiers. TCRdb re-called the 5' RACE reads with MiXCR, one entry per CDR3 protein. The sample shows about 64,000 distinct CDR3 sequences, more than 15% of them seen only once. Specimen: whole blood, collected at baseline. The receptor comes from an adult who was a healthcare worker with PCR-confirmed SARS-CoV-2 infection or an uninfected control (not recorded which). The chain uses TRBV6-2 or TRBV6-3 and TRBJ1-5, with D tentatively TRBD1 (5 bases). The CDR3 DNA sequence: TGTGCCAGCAGGACCTCGGGACCCCTATCGCCCCAGCATTTT. It translates to CASRTSGPLSPQHF.